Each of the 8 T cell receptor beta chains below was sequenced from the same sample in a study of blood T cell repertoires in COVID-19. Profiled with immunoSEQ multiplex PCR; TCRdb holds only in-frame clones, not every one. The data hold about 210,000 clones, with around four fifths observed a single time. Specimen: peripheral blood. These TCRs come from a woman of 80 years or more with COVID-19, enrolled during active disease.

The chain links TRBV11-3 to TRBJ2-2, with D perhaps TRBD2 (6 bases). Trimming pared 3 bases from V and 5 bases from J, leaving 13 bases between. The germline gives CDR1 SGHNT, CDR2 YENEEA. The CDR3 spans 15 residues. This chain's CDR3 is CASSFGTGGTGELFF. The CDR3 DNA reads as TGTGCCAGCAGCTTCGGTACAGGAGGGACCGGGGAGCTGTTTTTT.

CDR3 in amino acids: CASALRRFVTGYSRDNSPLHF. Here the CDR3 DNA reads TGTGCTAGTGCCCTGAGGAGGTTTGTGACAGGGTATAGCCGGGATAATTCACCCCTCCACTTT. V is TRBV12-5 and J is TRBJ1-6, with 7 bases matching TRBD1. V dropped 7 bases and J dropped 5; count of bases not matched to a gene: 26. Germline CDR1 reads LGHNT; CDR2 reads FRNRAP. This CDR3 contains 21 residues.

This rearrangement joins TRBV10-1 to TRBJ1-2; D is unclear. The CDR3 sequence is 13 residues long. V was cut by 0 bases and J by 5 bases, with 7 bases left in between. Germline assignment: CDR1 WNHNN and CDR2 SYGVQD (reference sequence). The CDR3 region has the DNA TGCGCCAGCAGTGAGTCGGCAGGTTATGGCTACACCTTC. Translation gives CASSESAGYGYTF.

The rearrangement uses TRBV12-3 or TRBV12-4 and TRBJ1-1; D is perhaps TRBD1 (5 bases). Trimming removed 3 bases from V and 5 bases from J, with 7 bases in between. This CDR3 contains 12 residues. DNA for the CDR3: TGTGCCAGCAGTTTGAAGGGGACTGAAGCTTTCTTT. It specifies CASSLKGTEAFF.

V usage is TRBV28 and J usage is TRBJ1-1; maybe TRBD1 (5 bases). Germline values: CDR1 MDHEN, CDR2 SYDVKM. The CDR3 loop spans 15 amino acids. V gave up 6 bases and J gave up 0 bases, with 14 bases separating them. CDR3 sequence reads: CASSPRGSMNTEAFF. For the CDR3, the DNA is TGTGCCAGCAGCCCAAGGGGAAGCATGAACACTGAAGCTTTCTTT.

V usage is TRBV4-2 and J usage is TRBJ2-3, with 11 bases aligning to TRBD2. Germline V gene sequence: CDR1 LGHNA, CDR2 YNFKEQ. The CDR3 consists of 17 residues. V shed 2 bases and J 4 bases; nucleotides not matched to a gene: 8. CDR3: CASSQPSGGTRADTQYF. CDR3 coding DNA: TGTGCCAGCAGCCAACCTAGCGGGGGGACCCGGGCAGATACGCAGTATTTT.

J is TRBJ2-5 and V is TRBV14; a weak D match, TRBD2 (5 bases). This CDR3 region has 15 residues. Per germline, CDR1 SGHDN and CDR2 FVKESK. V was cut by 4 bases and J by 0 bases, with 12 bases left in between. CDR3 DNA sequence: TGTGCCAGCAGCCGACGGACGGGGTACCAAGAGACCCAGTACTTC. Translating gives CASSRRTGYQETQYF.

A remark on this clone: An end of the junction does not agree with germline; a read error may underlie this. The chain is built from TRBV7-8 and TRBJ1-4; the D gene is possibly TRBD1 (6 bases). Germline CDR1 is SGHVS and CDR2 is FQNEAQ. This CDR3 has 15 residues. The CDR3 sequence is CASSSQGRTSEKLFF. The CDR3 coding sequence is TGTGCCAGCAGCTCACAGGGCAGGACTAGTGAAAAACTGTTTTTT.